Presented here are 19 T cell receptor beta chains from one specimen sequenced in a study of shared clonotypes between healthy human individuals. Produced via immunoSEQ multiplex PCR; TCRdb's table is partial and in-frame only. The profile shows some 1,600,000 clones, 95% to 99% of them singletons. The sequenced sample was naive CD4+ T cells sorted from blood. As to subset: CD45RA+ positively selected. These receptor sequences come from a man aged 25-45 years in good health.

The rearrangement uses TRBV29-1 and TRBJ2-3; 7 bases line up with TRBD1. The germline V gene encodes CDR1 SQVTM and CDR2 ANQGSEA. CDR3 length equals 15 residues. V gave up 6 bases and J gave up 0 bases; unmatched junction bases: 9. CDR3 protein: CSVPGTVLSTDTQYF. As DNA, the CDR3 is TGCAGCGTCCCAGGGACAGTCCTTAGCACAGATACGCAGTATTTT.

This rearrangement joins TRBV7-9 to TRBJ1-5, with D tentatively TRBD1 (6 bases). Trimming took off 4 bases at V and 3 bases at J, with 16 bases between the two ends. The CDR3 is 16 amino acids. The germline CDR1 and CDR2 sequences are SEHNR and FQNEAQ (reference sequence). The chain's CDR3 is CASSSTSGTHNQPQHF. The DNA for the CDR3 is TGTGCCAGCAGCTCCACCTCCGGGACACACAATCAGCCCCAGCATTTT.

This clone has just one count. The gene calls are TRBV20-1 and TRBJ2-7; D is ambiguous. The CDR3 consists of 11 residues. CDR1 DFQATT and CDR2 SNEGSKA come from the germline V gene (reference sequence). V was pared by 4 bases and J by 2 bases, with 6 bases between. The CDR3 loop is CSATITYEQYF. The CDR3 DNA reads as TGCAGTGCTACGATAACCTACGAGCAGTACTTC.

The V and J genes are TRBV9 and TRBJ2-7; a possible D gene is TRBD2 (6 bases). The V gene lost 0 bases and the J gene lost 5 bases, with 15 bases spanning the gap. The CDR3 runs to 15 residues. Germline V gene sequence: CDR1 SGDLS, CDR2 YYNGEE. The CDR3: CASSVGLSGEHEQYF. The CDR3 DNA sequence: TGTGCCAGCAGCGTAGGTCTGTCGGGAGAGCACGAGCAGTACTTC. The whole variable domain, remainder taken from reference TRBV9 and TRBJ2-7, is DSGVTQTPKHLITATGQRVTLRCSPRSGDLSVYWYQQSLDQGLQFLIQYYNGEERAKGNILERFSAQQFPDLHSELNLSSLELGDSALYFCASSVGLSGEHEQYFGPGTRLTVT.

The chain couples TRBV7-3 to TRBJ2-3; 10 positions agree with TRBD2. This CDR3 comprises 19 residues. Trimming removed 5 bases from V and 2 bases from J; junction bases left unmatched: 16. CDR1 and CDR2 from the germline V gene are SGHTA and FQGTGA. The CDR3 loop is CASSGEGGVAGGHTDTQYF. The CDR3 DNA sequence: TGTGCCAGCAGCGGGGAGGGAGGGGTAGCGGGAGGCCACACAGATACGCAGTATTTT.

Concerning this clone: The sample contains more than one DNA sequence encoding this CDR3. The chain recombines TRBV2 with TRBJ2-7; TRBD2 is a possible D gene (5 bases). Per the germline V gene, CDR1 is SNHLY and CDR2 is FYNNEI. Trimming stripped 7 bases from V and 1 base from J, with 8 bases between. The CDR3 covers 12 residues. CDR3 sequence (DNA): TGTGCCAGCATAGAGGGTTCCTACGAGCAGTACTTC. It translates to CASIEGSYEQYF.

The chain recombines TRBV6-6 with TRBJ1-5; 10 bases align to TRBD1. V dropped 7 bases and J dropped 5; count of bases not matched to a gene: 5. There are 14 residues in the CDR3. The germline gives CDR1 MNHNY, CDR2 SVGAGI (reference sequence). In nucleotides, the CDR3 is TGTGCCAGCACCTCGGGACAGGGGTATCAGCCCCAGCATTTT. Translation gives CASTSGQGYQPQHF.

The J gene is TRBJ2-6, the V gene TRBV7-9; D could derive from TRBD1 or TRBD2 (6 bases each). The CDR3 is 15 amino acids. V was shortened by 5 bases and J by 1 base, with 9 bases between the two germline ends. The germline CDR1 and CDR2 sequences are SEHNR and FQNEAQ (reference sequence). The CDR3 loop reads CASSAGQSGANVLTF. The CDR3 DNA sequence: TGTGCCAGCAGCGCGGGACAATCTGGGGCCAACGTCCTGACTTTC.

The chain couples TRBV13 to TRBJ2-2; D is perhaps TRBD2 (5 bases). CDR3 size: 17 residues. V was cut by 6 bases and J by 1 base, with 18 bases left in between. CDR1 is PRHDT and CDR2 is FYEKMQ in the germline V gene (reference sequence). CDR3 protein: CASRSQAAGLNTGELFF. The CDR3 region has the DNA TGTGCCAGCAGGTCCCAGGCGGCGGGCCTGAACACCGGGGAGCTGTTTTTT.

In this sample, this clone turned up once. The J gene is TRBJ2-5, the V gene TRBV2; 9 bases fit TRBD2. Germline V CDR1 and CDR2: SNHLY, FYNNEI. The V gene end was trimmed by 6 bases and the J gene end by 0 bases; junction bases not matched to a gene: 2. The CDR3 length is 14 residues. Here the CDR3 reads CASRSGRYQETQYF. For the CDR3, the DNA is TGTGCCAGCAGGAGCGGGAGGTACCAAGAGACCCAGTACTTC.

CDR3 sequence reads: CASSPLISPQYF. The CDR3 nucleotides read TGTGCCAGCTCACCGTTAATTTCGCCCCAGTACTTC. The V call is TRBV18, the J call TRBJ2-5; no clear D. Trimming cost V 3 bases and J 9 bases, with 11 bases left between them. The CDR3 sequence is 12 residues long. Germline CDR1 and CDR2: KGHSH and LQKENI.

J is TRBJ2-7 and V is TRBV15, with TRBD2 identical over 10 bases. V dropped 0 bases and J dropped 6; count of bases not matched to a gene: 11. Germline loops: CDR1 LNHNV, CDR2 YYDKDF (reference sequence). The CDR3 is made up of 17 amino acids. The CDR3 spells CATSRDRRSGRHGEQYF. CDR3 nucleotide sequence: TGTGCCACCAGCAGAGATCGTCGTAGCGGGAGGCACGGCGAGCAGTACTTC.

The chain couples TRBV5-1 to TRBJ1-5; possibly TRBD1 for D (5 bases). The V gene's germline CDR1 is SGHRS and CDR2 YFSETQ. CDR3 length: 15 residues. Trimming stripped 5 bases from V and 2 bases from J, with 14 bases between. The CDR3 reads CASRRGRAGNQPQHF. In DNA form, the CDR3 reads TGCGCCAGCAGGAGGGGCCGGGCGGGCAATCAGCCCCAGCATTTT.

The chain uses TRBV2 and TRBJ2-3, with 8 nucleotides matching TRBD1. The CDR3 has 15 amino acids. The V gene end was trimmed by 2 bases and the J gene end by 6 bases; junction bases not matched to a gene: 7. Germline lookup yields CDR1 SNHLY and CDR2 FYNNEI. The CDR3 bases are TGTGCCAGCAGTGAAAGGGACAGGAGGGGGGATACGCAGTATTTT. It yields the protein CASSERDRRGDTQYF.

This rearrangement joins TRBV21-1 to TRBJ1-2; the table's D call, TRBD1, was not checked against the DNA. TRBV21-1 is deemed a pseudogene. CDR3 length: 14 residues. CDR3 region: CASSKERTGNGYTF. In nucleotides, the CDR3 is TGTGCCAGCAGCAAAGAAAGGACAGGGAATGGCTACACCTTC.

The chain couples TRBV5-1 to TRBJ2-1, with D perhaps matching TRBD1 (6 bases). Per the germline V gene, CDR1 is SGHRS and CDR2 is YFSETQ. The CDR3 has 16 amino acids. Trimming removed 3 bases from V and 5 bases from J, with 18 bases in between. The CDR3 bases are TGCGCCAGCAGCTCCCCCCGGGACAAGGAAAACAATGAGCAGTTCTTC. This gives the protein CASSSPRDKENNEQFF. The entire variable domain, with the rest obtained from reference TRBV5-1 and TRBJ2-1, is as follows: KAGVTQTPRYLIKTRGQQVTLSCSPISGHRSVSWYQQTPGQGLQFLFEYFSETQRNKGNFPGRFSGRQFSNSRSEMNVSTLELGDSALYLCASSSPRDKENNEQFFGPGTRLTVL.

The rearrangement uses TRBV19 and TRBJ2-6; 8 bases match TRBD1. The germline V gene encodes CDR1 LNHDA and CDR2 SQIVND (reference sequence). This CDR3 comprises 17 residues. Germline trimming cut 5 bases from V and 4 bases from J; bases unmatched to any gene: 10. The CDR3 reads CASSGQGTSLGANVLTF. DNA of the CDR3: TGTGCCAGTAGTGGACAGGGCACTTCTCTGGGGGCCAACGTCCTGACTTTC.

This chain joins TRBV5-1 and TRBJ1-2; perhaps TRBD1 as D (5 bases). Trimming took 0 bases from V and 5 from J, leaving 38 bases between them. There are 23 residues in the CDR3. CDR1 is SGHRS and CDR2 is YFSETQ in the germline V gene. This chain's CDR3 is CASSLESNHLSRRRTSVLYGYTF. Written as DNA, the CDR3 is TGCGCCAGCAGCTTGGAATCCAACCACTTGTCGCGACGGCGGACAAGTGTCCTGTATGGCTACACCTTC.

This chain joins TRBV30 and TRBJ2-7, with D possibly matching TRBD2 (7 bases). The CDR3 extends over 13 amino acids. Looked up from germline, CDR1 is GTSNPN and CDR2 is SVGIG (reference sequence). With 5 bases removed from V and 4 bases from J, the gap between germline ends came to 15 bases. The CDR3 here is CAWSQGRVYEQYF. The CDR3 DNA reads as TGTGCCTGGTCCCAGGGGAGGGTGTACGAGCAGTACTTC.